One sample yielded the 13 T cell receptor beta chains listed below, sequenced in a study of shared clonotypes between healthy human individuals. Clones were sequenced by immunoSEQ multiplex PCR, and TCRdb holds only the in-frame ones, with some missing. The repertoire consists of around 200,000 clones, with about 68% occurring once and the leading ten covering 8.5% to 12%. The sample taken for sequencing was memory CD4+ T cells sorted from blood. Subset described: CD45RA-negative fraction. These receptors came from a man aged 25 to 40 in good health.

In this sample, this clone turned up a few times. CDR3 nucleotides: TGTGCCAGTAGTACGCCAGGCCGTCGAAACTATGGCTACACCTTC. Residues: CASSTPGRRNYGYTF. This chain connects TRBV19 to TRBJ1-2; D remains unclear. Germline V gives CDR1 LNHDA, CDR2 SQIVND (reference sequence). Trimming removed 4 bases at V and 2 bases at J, with 14 bases between. This CDR3 has 15 amino acids. The full variable domain, with the rest looked up from reference TRBV19 and TRBJ1-2, is DGGITQSPKYLFRKEGQNVTLSCEQNLNHDAMYWYRQDPGQGLRLIYYSQIVNDFQKGDIAEGYSVSREKKESFPLTVTSAQKNPTAFYLCASSTPGRRNYGYTFGSGTRLTVV.

The J gene is TRBJ2-3, the V gene TRBV5-1, with D possibly TRBD1 on 5 matching bases. This CDR3 region has 15 residues. CDR1 SGHRS and CDR2 YFSETQ come from the germline V gene. The V end was cut by 1 base, the J end by 3 bases, with 12 bases between. Here the CDR3 reads CASSLQVQGTDTQYF. The CDR3 nucleotides read TGCGCCAGCAGCTTGCAGGTTCAGGGAACAGATACGCAGTATTTT.

The V call is TRBV7-2, the J call TRBJ2-1; no definite D call. CDR1 is SGHTA, CDR2 FQGNSA, per germline. Trimming removed 4 bases at V and 2 bases at J, with 15 bases between. The CDR3 spans 16 residues. Written as DNA, the CDR3 is TGTGCCAGCAGCTCGACGATTGGGGTCGCCTACAATGAGCAGTTCTTC. As protein: CASSSTIGVAYNEQFF.

The rearrangement links TRBV29-1 to TRBJ2-1; the match to TRBD2 covers 13 bases. The CDR3 consists of 13 residues. Germline values: CDR1 SQVTM, CDR2 ANQGSEA. CDR3 sequence: CGGGLAGFSEQFF. CDR3 DNA: TGCGGAGGGGGACTAGCGGGATTTAGTGAGCAGTTCTTC.

Of note for this clone: In the same sample, other DNA sequences code for this CDR3. The gene calls are TRBV28 and TRBJ2-2; D gene unclear. This CDR3 contains 12 residues. Germline CDR1 is MDHEN and CDR2 is SYDVKM. V was shortened by 1 base and J by 7 bases, with 4 bases between the two germline ends. CDR3 loop: CASSLFGGELFF. The CDR3 DNA is TGTGCCAGCAGTTTATTCGGCGGGGAGCTGTTTTTT.

The rearrangement uses TRBV7-2 and TRBJ1-4; weak D call: TRBD1 (5 bases). Germline assignment: CDR1 SGHTA and CDR2 FQGNSA. V dropped 5 bases and J dropped 7 bases, with 26 bases sitting between them. This CDR3 has 18 residues. CDR3 loop: CASSRDSSASGRVEKLFF. The DNA for the CDR3 is TGTGCCAGCAGCCGAGACAGTAGCGCCTCTGGTCGTGTTGAAAAACTGTTTTTT. Full variable domain (missing parts from reference TRBV7-2 and TRBJ1-4): GAGVSQSPSNKVTEKGKDVELRCDPISGHTALYWYRQSLGQGLEFLIYFQGNSAPDKSGLPSDRFSAERTGGSVSTLTIQRTQQEDSAVYLCASSRDSSASGRVEKLFFGSGTQLSVL.

The CDR3: CASSLRDTGNYEQYF. CDR3 nucleotides: TGTGCCAGCAGTTTACGTGATACAGGTAACTACGAGCAGTACTTC. The chain combines TRBV6-9 with TRBJ2-7; tentatively, D is TRBD1 (5 bases). The CDR3 sequence is 15 residues long. V lost 4 bases and J lost 3, with 16 bases in between. Germline V lookup: CDR1 MNHGY, CDR2 SVAAGI.

This clone showed up just a few times. The rearrangement links TRBV4-3 to TRBJ2-5; the match to TRBD1 covers 11 bases. The CDR3 consists of 16 residues. The J segment lost 0 bases and the V segment lost 4 bases, leaving 4 bases of the junction unmatched. The germline V gene has CDR1 LGHNA and CDR2 YSLEER. In DNA form, the CDR3 reads TGCGCCAGCAGCCTGGGGGACAGGGGGTACCAAGAGACCCAGTACTTC. Its translation is CASSLGDRGYQETQYF.

This clone appeared a few times. This sequence joins TRBV6-1 and TRBJ1-1; TRBD1 is a possible D gene (5 bases). With 4 bases removed from V and 1 base from J, the gap between germline ends came to 7 bases. Germline lookup yields CDR1 MNHNS and CDR2 SASEGT. The CDR3 extends over 13 amino acids. CDR3 DNA: TGTGCCAGCAGTGCAGGGAGGAACACTGAAGCTTTCTTT. This codes for CASSAGRNTEAFF.

Comment on this clone: This specimen includes other DNA sequences encoding the same CDR3. The chain is built from TRBV9 and TRBJ2-5; TRBD2 aligns across 7 bases. The CDR3 length is 14 residues. Germline lookup yields CDR1 SGDLS and CDR2 YYNGEE. V gave up 3 bases and J gave up 5 bases; unmatched junction bases: 7. The CDR3, as DNA: TGTGCCAGCAGCGCAAGCGGGGCAGGGGAGACCCAGTACTTC. It yields the protein CASSASGAGETQYF.

The genes are TRBV7-4 and TRBJ1-3, with TRBD1 as a possible D gene (6 bases). The germline gives CDR1 SGHVT, CDR2 SQSDAQ. V lost 5 bases and J 3 bases, leaving 20 bases between the germline ends. This CDR3 comprises 17 residues. This chain's CDR3 is CASSASWRQAGGNTIYF. In DNA form, the CDR3 reads TGTGCCAGCAGCGCCTCGTGGCGACAGGCTGGTGGAAACACCATATATTTT.

With regard to this clone: One junction end does not reproduce the germline sequence, and a read error may be involved. The V call is TRBV18, the J call TRBJ2-7; a possible D gene is TRBD2 (5 bases). The CDR3 consists of 13 residues. Germline V gene data show CDR1 as KGHSH and CDR2 as LQKENI. The DNA for the CDR3 is TGTGCCAGTTCACCGGCGGGCAGGTTAGGTTCGGACTTC. It specifies CASSPAGRLGSDF.

This clone was seen a few times. The V gene is TRBV5-4, the J gene TRBJ2-5; D is possibly TRBD2 (5 bases). The length of the CDR3 is 13 residues. Germline loops: CDR1 SGHNT, CDR2 YYREEE (reference sequence). V was clipped by 4 bases and J by 7 bases, with 14 bases between them. The CDR3 spells CASSGNLAVTQYF. The CDR3 DNA reads as TGTGCCAGCAGCGGAAATCTAGCTGTGACCCAGTACTTC.